This T cell receptor beta chain is drawn from a study of shared T cell receptors in the human thymus. V shed 4 bases and J 5 bases; nucleotides not matched to a gene: 6. This CDR3 comprises 15 residues. Germline V gene lookup returns CDR1 SGHAT and CDR2 FQNNGV. Sequenced by immunoSEQ multiplex PCR; TCRdb stores in-frame clones only, minus some. This table holds roughly 560,000 clones, around 78% found once. These data also formed part of another study, on human thymus T cells.

The sequencing input was thymocytes. This TCR came from a boy in the first two years of life with a congenital heart defect. This chain connects TRBV11-2 to TRBJ2-7; 12 nucleotides agree with TRBD2. The CDR3 spells CASSYGLAGTNEQYF. Here the CDR3 DNA reads TGTGCCAGCAGCTACGGACTAGCGGGAACCAACGAGCAGTACTTC.